One and the same sample provided the 21 T cell receptor beta chains below, sequenced in a study of beta chain features in type 1 diabetes. What was sequenced were expressed TCRB transcripts, since all of the isolated RNA had been reverse transcribed. Only in-frame clones appear in the TCRdb table, and some are missing; sequencing was by immunoSEQ multiplex PCR. This table has 350,000 to 400,000 clones, more than 13% appearing once. Sequenced input: naive CD4+ T cells from blood. All receptors derive from a woman between 18 and 30 years old in good health.

This clone was seen only a few times. The sample contains more than one DNA sequence encoding this CDR3. The CDR3 is CAWSVTGNQPQHF. The CDR3 DNA reads as TGTGCCTGGAGTGTGACGGGGAATCAGCCCCAGCATTTT. The V gene is TRBV30, the J gene TRBJ1-5; D remains unclear. CDR1 GTSNPN and CDR2 SVGIG come from the germline V gene (reference sequence). The CDR3 runs 13 residues. V gave up 0 bases and J gave up 4 bases, with 7 bases separating them. The entire variable domain, with the rest obtained from reference TRBV30 and TRBJ1-5, is as follows: SQTIHQWPATLVQPVGSPLSLECTVEGTSNPNLYWYRQAAGRGLQLLFYSVGIGQISSEVPQNLSASRPQDRQFILSSKKLLLSDSGFYLCAWSVTGNQPQHFGDGTRLSIL.

This clone has just a few counts. The chain recombines TRBV18 with TRBJ2-3, with TRBD2 matching over 12 bases. Germline trimming cut 4 bases from V and 2 bases from J; bases unmatched to any gene: 4. Germline-derived CDR1 and CDR2 are KGHSH and LQKENI. This CDR3 region has 16 residues. CDR3 nucleotides: TGTGCCAGCTCACTCGGGACTAGCGGGTTCACAGATACGCAGTATTTT. Protein sequence: CASSLGTSGFTDTQYF.

In its sample, this clone was seen a few times. The rearrangement links TRBV18 to TRBJ2-3; 7 bases map to TRBD2. Trimming took 3 bases from V and 9 from J; bases not matched to a gene: 9. The CDR3 is made up of 14 amino acids. Germline values: CDR1 KGHSH, CDR2 LQKENI. CDR3 sequence reads: CASSPSLAGETQYF. As DNA, the CDR3 is TGTGCCAGCTCACCCTCACTCGCGGGAGAGACGCAGTATTTT.

This clone was seen more than once but under ten times. The chain links TRBV25-1 to TRBJ2-7; a possible D gene is TRBD2 (6 bases). Germline V gene lookup returns CDR1 MGHDK and CDR2 SYGVNS. The V end was cut by 2 bases, the J end by 7 bases, with 18 bases between. The CDR3 length is 15 residues. CDR3 DNA: TGTGCCAGCAGTGAACCCGGAGGGGCGGCGGTAGAGCAGTACTTC. It translates to CASSEPGGAAVEQYF.

A few counts support this clone. The chain is built from TRBV6-5 and TRBJ2-3; tentative D call: TRBD1 (5 bases). The CDR3 runs to 14 residues. V lost 6 bases and J 6 bases, leaving 16 bases between the germline ends. Germline values: CDR1 MNHEY, CDR2 SVGAGI. CDR3 coding DNA: TGTGCCAGCAGCGTTTCAGGGTCGTGGGATACGCAGTATTTT. Amino acid sequence: CASSVSGSWDTQYF.

There are a few counts of this clone. The genes are TRBV5-6 and TRBJ2-1, with 7 bases aligning to TRBD1. V gave up 4 bases and J gave up 5 bases; unmatched junction bases: 6. The CDR3 is made up of 14 amino acids. CDR1 and CDR2 (germline): SGHDT, YYEEEE. The CDR3 nucleotides read TGTGCCAGCAGCCTTGCGGACAGGAACAATGAGCAGTTCTTC. It specifies CASSLADRNNEQFF.

This clone was counted only a few times. The V and J genes are TRBV27 and TRBJ2-1, with a tentative D call TRBD2 (5 bases). This CDR3 spans 16 amino acids. V shed 4 bases and J shed 7 bases, with 20 bases lying between them. Germline V CDR1 and CDR2: MNHEY, SMNVEV (reference sequence). CDR3 region: CASSSLGGRATNEQFF. In nucleotides, the CDR3 is TGTGCCAGCAGTTCCCTGGGCGGGCGGGCCACAAATGAGCAGTTCTTC.

This clone has a handful of counts. Other DNA sequences within the sample encode an identical CDR3. The chain has TRBV2 and TRBJ2-5; D is uncertain. Per the germline V gene, CDR1 is SNHLY and CDR2 is FYNNEI. Trimming removed 5 bases at V and 2 bases at J, with 3 bases between. The CDR3 is 11 amino acids. In DNA form, the CDR3 reads TGTGCCAGCAGTCTACAAGAGACCCAGTACTTC. The encoded protein is CASSLQETQYF. The entire variable domain, with the rest obtained from reference TRBV2 and TRBJ2-5, is as follows: EPEVTQTPSHQVTQMGQEVILRCVPISNHLYFYWYRQILGQKVEFLVSFYNNEISEKSEIFDDQFSVERPDGSNFTLKIRSTKLEDSAMYFCASSLQETQYFGPGTRLLVL.

The chain is built from TRBV30 and TRBJ2-1; 8 nucleotides match TRBD2. Germline V gene sequence: CDR1 GTSNPN, CDR2 SVGIG (reference sequence). The ends lost 4 bases at V and 13 bases at J; junction bases unmatched: 9. The CDR3 is 12 amino acids. The CDR3 loop is CAWKGLAANQFF. In nucleotides, the CDR3 is TGTGCCTGGAAAGGACTAGCCGCTAATCAGTTCTTC. The full variable domain, in which reference TRBV30 and TRBJ2-1 provide the parts outside the CDR3, is SQTIHQWPATLVQPVGSPLSLECTVEGTSNPNLYWYRQAAGRGLQLLFYSVGIGQISSEVPQNLSASRPQDRQFILSSKKLLLSDSGFYLCAWKGLAANQFFGPGTRLTVL.

This chain connects TRBV7-2 to TRBJ2-1; TRBD1 is a possible D gene (5 bases). The V gene's germline CDR1 is SGHTA and CDR2 FQGNSA. This CDR3 spans 13 amino acids. The ends were cut back, 2 bases at V and 6 bases at J, with 8 bases in the middle. The CDR3 nucleotides are TGTGCCAGCAGCTTACCAGGGTTCAATGAGCAGTTCTTC. Its translation is CASSLPGFNEQFF.

This clone has a handful of counts. V and J are TRBV30 and TRBJ2-7; 10 bases are a match to TRBD2. V lost 1 base to trimming and J lost 3 bases; unmatched junction nucleotides: 6. Germline V gene lookup returns CDR1 GTSNPN and CDR2 SVGIG (reference sequence). The length of the CDR3 is 15 residues. CDR3 in DNA: TGTGCCTGGAGTGCGACCGGGACTAGCGACTACGAGCAGTACTTC. Its translation: CAWSATGTSDYEQYF. Full variable domain (missing parts from reference TRBV30 and TRBJ2-7): SQTIHQWPATLVQPVGSPLSLECTVEGTSNPNLYWYRQAAGRGLQLLFYSVGIGQISSEVPQNLSASRPQDRQFILSSKKLLLSDSGFYLCAWSATGTSDYEQYFGPGTRLTVT.

This clone was detected a few times. Other DNA sequences in the sample encode the same CDR3. The chain is built from TRBV5-4 and TRBJ2-5, with 8 bases lining up with TRBD1. Germline lookup yields CDR1 SGHNT and CDR2 YYREEE (reference sequence). The junction had 0 bases not matched to a gene; V was cut back by 0 bases and J by 5 bases. CDR3 length: 13 residues. The CDR3 DNA sequence: TGTGCCAGCAGCTTGGACAGGGGGGAGACCCAGTACTTC. Translation gives CASSLDRGETQYF.

This clone was picked up a small number of times. The gene calls are TRBV25-1 and TRBJ1-1, with 7 bases identical to TRBD1. The CDR3 totals 14 residues. The trim removed 3 bases at V and 2 bases at J, leaving 3 bases unmatched. Germline V gives CDR1 MGHDK, CDR2 SYGVNS. The CDR3 coding sequence is TGTGCCAGCAGTGAGACAGGGCTAAACACTGAAGCTTTCTTT. It yields the protein CASSETGLNTEAFF.

This clone was counted a single time. The chain combines TRBV25-1 with TRBJ2-7; 8 bases align to TRBD1. Trimming at V came to 0 bases and at J to 1 base, leaving 2 bases not matched to a gene. The CDR3 is made up of 15 amino acids. Per the germline V gene, CDR1 is MGHDK and CDR2 is SYGVNS. CDR3 loop: CASSEYWTGSYEQYF. CDR3 sequence (DNA): TGTGCCAGCAGTGAATATTGGACAGGGTCCTACGAGCAGTACTTC.

V is TRBV29-1 and J is TRBJ1-3, with D uncertain. V shed 4 bases and J shed 0 bases, with 7 bases lying between them. The CDR3 has 13 residues. Germline V gene lookup returns CDR1 SQVTM and CDR2 ANQGSEA. Here the CDR3 DNA reads TGCAGCGTTGTCGTCTTCTCTGGAAACACCATATATTTT. Translation: CSVVVFSGNTIYF.

The chain combines TRBV7-2 with TRBJ2-3, with 14 bases lining up with TRBD2. The V gene's germline CDR1 is SGHTA and CDR2 FQGNSA. This CDR3 is 16 amino acids long. With 5 bases clipped from V and 4 bases from J, the junction kept 5 bases outside the gene matches. The chain's CDR3 is CASSPGLAGAADTQYF. The DNA for the CDR3 is TGTGCCAGCAGCCCGGGACTAGCGGGAGCGGCAGATACGCAGTATTTT.

The gene calls are TRBV7-9 and TRBJ2-7; D is unresolved. V lost 5 bases and J 3 bases, leaving 8 bases between the germline ends. The CDR3 is 12 residues long. Germline V CDR1 and CDR2: SEHNR, FQNEAQ (reference sequence). The chain's CDR3 is CASSQLLYEQYF. DNA for the CDR3: TGTGCCAGCAGCCAACTACTCTACGAGCAGTACTTC.

This clone was picked up a small number of times. CDR3 DNA: TGTGCCAGCAGCTCTGGCGGGGGGCGCACAGATACGCAGTATTTT. As protein: CASSSGGGRTDTQYF. The chain combines TRBV7-2 with TRBJ2-3, with 8 bases aligning to TRBD2. The CDR3 length is 15 residues. Looked up from germline, CDR1 is SGHTA and CDR2 is FQGNSA. J was trimmed by 1 base and V by 4 bases; bases with no gene match: 4.

J is TRBJ2-7 and V is TRBV5-4; 9 bases agree with TRBD2. The germline CDR1 and CDR2 sequences are SGHNT and YYREEE (reference sequence). The CDR3 totals 15 residues. J lost 3 bases, V lost 0 bases, and 4 bases had no gene match. The CDR3 DNA follows: TGTGCCAGCAGCTTGGGTAGCGGGAGAAACTACGAGCAGTACTTC. Translation: CASSLGSGRNYEQYF.

The rearrangement uses TRBV28 and TRBJ2-7, with D tentatively TRBD2 (5 bases). V shed 8 bases and J shed 3 bases, with 17 bases lying between them. CDR3 size: 14 residues. The V gene's germline CDR1 is MDHEN and CDR2 SYDVKM. This CDR3 is CASATKGVLYEQYF. The CDR3 DNA is TGTGCCAGCGCAACCAAGGGAGTGCTCTACGAGCAGTACTTC.

The J gene is TRBJ2-1, the V gene TRBV11-2; 14 bases fit TRBD2. Germline V gene lookup returns CDR1 SGHAT and CDR2 FQNNGV. This CDR3 is built from 17 residues. Trimming took 1 base from V and 8 from J; bases not matched to a gene: 7. CDR3 loop: CASSLAPGLAGVDEQFF. CDR3 bases: TGTGCCAGCAGCTTAGCGCCGGGACTAGCGGGAGTCGATGAGCAGTTCTTC. The full variable domain, with the rest looked up from reference TRBV11-2 and TRBJ2-1, is EAGVAQSPRYKIIEKRQSVAFWCNPISGHATLYWYQQILGQGPKLLIQFQNNGVVDDSQLPKDRFSAERLKGVDSTLKIQPAKLEDSAVYLCASSLAPGLAGVDEQFFGPGTRLTVL.